The 26 T cell receptor beta chains given below trace back to one sample, sequenced in a study of CD8 T cells in Susac syndrome. An amount of RNA that ranged from roughly 0.5 to 1 ug was reverse transcribed with random hexamers. TCRdb called the immunoSEQ multiplex PCR reads again in MiXCR, with one record for every CDR3 protein. Among almost 450,000 distinct CDR3 sequences listed, more than 80% were seen once. Sequenced input: CD8+ T cells from PBMCs. The origin of the receptors is a human donor with multiple sclerosis.

V usage is TRBV10-3 and J usage is TRBJ2-1, with 10 positions matching TRBD2. CDR1 is ENHRY, CDR2 SYGVKD, per germline. The CDR3 spans 15 residues. After removal of 2 bases from V and 6 bases from J, the junction contained 4 bases not matched to a gene. CDR3 sequence reads: CAISETSGTRNEQFF. The CDR3, as DNA: TGTGCCATCAGTGAGACTAGCGGGACTCGCAATGAGCAGTTCTTC.

The chain joins TRBV20-1 to TRBJ1-5; D possibly corresponds to TRBD1 (5 bases). The germline V gene has CDR1 DFQATT and CDR2 SNEGSKA (reference sequence). This CDR3 comprises 16 residues. Trimming stripped 0 bases from V and 2 bases from J, with 14 bases between. For the CDR3, the DNA is TGCAGTGCTAGAGACGCCAGGGCACACGGCAATCAGCCCCAGCATTTT. Translation gives CSARDARAHGNQPQHF.

The chain has TRBV27 and TRBJ2-1; 9 nucleotides align to TRBD2. CDR1 is MNHEY and CDR2 is SMNVEV in the germline V gene (reference sequence). The V segment lost 3 bases and the J segment 8 bases; nucleotides outside the gene matches: 14. The CDR3 runs to 17 residues. In DNA, the CDR3 is TGTGCCAGCAGTTTGGGTAGCGGGGGCCGTGGTTTGTATGAGCAGTTCTTC. Protein sequence: CASSLGSGGRGLYEQFF.

V is TRBV28 and J is TRBJ2-7; D possibly corresponds to TRBD1 (6 bases). Trimming took 2 bases from V and 5 from J, leaving 13 bases between them. The germline CDR1 and CDR2 sequences are MDHEN and SYDVKM. The CDR3 runs to 14 residues. CDR3 residues: CASSLTGKFNEQYF. The CDR3 coding sequence is TGTGCCAGCAGTTTAACAGGGAAGTTCAACGAGCAGTACTTC.

This chain joins TRBV27 and TRBJ2-7; D is possibly TRBD2 (6 bases). This CDR3 has 13 residues. V gave up 6 bases and J gave up 2 bases, with 11 bases separating them. The germline V gene encodes CDR1 MNHEY and CDR2 SMNVEV (reference sequence). For the CDR3, the DNA is TGTGCCAGCAGGGGACTCGCCGCCTACGAGCAGTACTTC. Translating it yields CASRGLAAYEQYF.

V and J are TRBV28 and TRBJ2-7; 12 bases map to TRBD2. The CDR3 covers 18 residues. Trimming removed 3 bases from V and 1 base from J; junction bases left unmatched: 10. In germline, CDR1 is MDHEN, CDR2 SYDVKM. CDR3 in amino acids: CASSFNLQTSGSSYEQYF. CDR3 bases: TGTGCCAGCAGTTTTAACTTACAGACTAGCGGGAGTTCCTACGAGCAGTACTTC.

This sequence joins TRBV5-5 and TRBJ1-4, with TRBD1 as a possible D gene (6 bases). V dropped 4 bases and J dropped 3 bases, with 13 bases sitting between them. Per the germline V gene, CDR1 is SGHKS and CDR2 is YYEKEE (reference sequence). The CDR3 runs to 15 residues. CDR3 DNA: TGTGCCAGCAGCGTAGACAGGTCGGCTAATGAAAAACTGTTTTTT. Its translation is CASSVDRSANEKLFF.

The CDR3 coding sequence is TGTGCCAGCAGCTTGGCCCCAGGGCCGTCCTACGAGCAGTACTTC. Protein: CASSLAPGPSYEQYF. The rearrangement uses TRBV5-6 and TRBJ2-7, with D maybe TRBD1 (5 bases). The CDR3 has 15 residues. The V gene lost 0 bases and the J gene lost 1 base, with 11 bases spanning the gap. Looked up from germline, CDR1 is SGHDT and CDR2 is YYEEEE.

CDR3 nucleotides: TGTGCCAGCAGCTTACGACCGTCAGACCCTTTCAATGAGCAGTTCTTC. The encoded protein is CASSLRPSDPFNEQFF. J is TRBJ2-1 and V is TRBV11-2; D not certain. Germline CDR1 SGHAT, CDR2 FQNNGV. Trimming stripped 2 bases from V and 6 bases from J, with 17 bases between. CDR3 length equals 16 residues. The full variable domain, rest sourced from reference TRBV11-2 and TRBJ2-1, is EAGVAQSPRYKIIEKRQSVAFWCNPISGHATLYWYQQILGQGPKLLIQFQNNGVVDDSQLPKDRFSAERLKGVDSTLKIQPAKLEDSAVYLCASSLRPSDPFNEQFFGPGTRLTVL.

This rearrangement joins TRBV2 to TRBJ2-7; weak D call: TRBD1 (5 bases). This CDR3 has 15 amino acids. Trimming removed 5 bases from V and 0 bases from J, with 14 bases in between. CDR1 is SNHLY, CDR2 FYNNEI, per germline. CDR3 protein: CASSSVTDSSYEQYF. Written as DNA, the CDR3 is TGTGCCAGCAGTTCAGTCACAGACAGCTCCTACGAGCAGTACTTC.

This clonotype was counted only a few times. The chain carries TRBV20-1 and TRBJ2-7, with 11 bases identical to TRBD2. Losses at the gene ends were 5 bases for V and 2 bases for J; bases not matched to a gene: 11. Germline loops: CDR1 DFQATT, CDR2 SNEGSKA (reference sequence). The CDR3 has 16 residues. CDR3 DNA sequence: TGCAGTGCTCTGGCCCCGCGACTAGCGGGAACCTACGAGCAGTACTTC. Residues: CSALAPRLAGTYEQYF.

The chain employs TRBV9 and TRBJ2-2; 9 bases are shared with TRBD2. The CDR3 runs 18 residues. Losses at the gene ends were 0 bases for V and 6 bases for J; bases not matched to a gene: 12. Per the germline V gene, CDR1 is SGDLS and CDR2 is YYNGEE. In DNA form, the CDR3 reads TGTGCCAGCAGCGTAGCGGAGGGAGCGGGAGGACTCGCCGGGGAGCTGTTTTTT. It translates to CASSVAEGAGGLAGELFF.

The V and J genes are TRBV2 and TRBJ1-5; TRBD1 matches 9 bases. Germline values: CDR1 SNHLY, CDR2 FYNNEI. CDR3 length equals 14 residues. V was clipped by 6 bases and J by 6 bases; unmatched bases: 6. In DNA form, the CDR3 reads TGTGCCAGCAGCGGGACAGGGACGGGTCAGCCCCAGCATTTT. This sequence encodes CASSGTGTGQPQHF.

The rearrangement joins TRBV2 to TRBJ1-2; unclear D gene. V was pared by 2 bases and J by 2 bases, with 6 bases between. Germline assignment: CDR1 SNHLY and CDR2 FYNNEI. The CDR3 loop spans 13 amino acids. The CDR3 bases are TGTGCCAGCAGTGAATCTTGGAACTATGGCTACACCTTC. This gives the protein CASSESWNYGYTF.

The CDR3, as DNA: TGTGCCAGCAGCTTATATCGGGACAGCCCCTACAATGAGCAGTTCTTC. It is translated as CASSLYRDSPYNEQFF. V gene TRBV7-9 combines with J gene TRBJ2-1; 7 bases match TRBD1. The CDR3 has 16 amino acids. The junction had 6 bases not matched to a gene; V was cut back by 2 bases and J by 2 bases. The V gene's germline CDR1 is SEHNR and CDR2 FQNEAQ (reference sequence).

V and J are TRBV30 and TRBJ2-7; 8 bases align to TRBD2. Trimming cost V 5 bases and J 4 bases; bases outside gene matches: 10. Germline V gives CDR1 GTSNPN, CDR2 SVGIG (reference sequence). The CDR3 runs 14 residues. The CDR3 here is CAWSTGTGGYEQYF. DNA for the CDR3: TGTGCCTGGTCCACCGGGACGGGGGGGTACGAGCAGTACTTC.

This rearrangement joins TRBV7-8 to TRBJ2-7; unclear D gene. The V and J ends lost 6 bases and 4 bases respectively, with 7 bases between them. Looked up from germline, CDR1 is SGHVS and CDR2 is FQNEAQ. The CDR3 length is 11 residues. CDR3 amino acids: CASRSKYEQYF. CDR3 DNA: TGTGCCAGCAGATCCAAGTACGAGCAGTACTTC.

The chain employs TRBV7-9 and TRBJ1-1; D is undetermined. V was cut by 4 bases and J by 0 bases, with 12 bases left in between. This CDR3 has 15 residues. CDR1 is SEHNR, CDR2 FQNEAQ, per germline (reference sequence). CDR3: CASSSWTSMNTEAFF. DNA for the CDR3: TGTGCCAGCAGCTCGTGGACTTCTATGAACACTGAAGCTTTCTTT.

In this sample, this clonotype turned up once. The V call is TRBV12-3 or TRBV12-4, the J call TRBJ2-3, with TRBD2 matching 9 bases. V dropped 6 bases and J dropped 2; count of bases not matched to a gene: 3. The CDR3 runs to 14 residues. CDR3 DNA: TGTGCCAGCAGCGTAGCGGGGGCCACAGATACGCAGTATTTT. Amino acid sequence: CASSVAGATDTQYF.

CDR3 sequence: CASSKGRDRSYEQYF. CDR3 DNA sequence: TGTGCCAGCAGTAAAGGCCGGGACAGGTCCTACGAGCAGTACTTC. The chain links TRBV2 to TRBJ2-7; 8 positions agree with TRBD1. Germline assignment: CDR1 SNHLY and CDR2 FYNNEI. The CDR3 covers 15 residues. J gave up 1 base and V 5 bases, and 7 bases lay outside the gene matches.

The chain is built from TRBV4-1 and TRBJ2-1; 11 nucleotides agree with TRBD2. Unmatched junction bases numbered 6, after V lost 3 bases and J lost 8 bases. The CDR3 contains 15 residues. CDR1 is MGHRA and CDR2 is YSYEKL in the germline V gene. CDR3 protein: CASSQFSGGADEQFF. CDR3 bases: TGCGCCAGCAGCCAGTTTAGCGGGGGGGCGGATGAGCAGTTCTTC.

The chain is built from TRBV7-6 and TRBJ2-7; 9 bases line up with TRBD1. Germline lookup yields CDR1 SGHVS and CDR2 FNYEAQ. Losses at the gene ends were 6 bases for V and 3 bases for J; bases not matched to a gene: 6. CDR3 size: 14 residues. Written as DNA, the CDR3 is TGTGCCAGCAGACAGGGACAGGGAGACTACGAGCAGTACTTC. Translating gives CASRQGQGDYEQYF.

J is TRBJ2-5 and V is TRBV3-1, with a possible D match to TRBD1 (5 bases). V was shortened by 6 bases and J by 2 bases, with 13 bases between the two germline ends. The CDR3 extends over 14 amino acids. The germline CDR1 and CDR2 sequences are LGHDT and YNNKEL (reference sequence). CDR3 sequence (DNA): TGTGCCAGCAGAAAGACAGCGTTACAAGAGACCCAGTACTTC. Translation gives CASRKTALQETQYF.

The genes are TRBV19 and TRBJ2-7, with 12 bases that match TRBD2. J was trimmed by 4 bases and V by 10 bases; bases with no gene match: 8. Germline V gives CDR1 LNHDA, CDR2 SQIVND (reference sequence). The CDR3 contains 14 residues. The CDR3, as DNA: TGTGCCACCTCGTCCGGGACTAGCGGGTACGAGCAGTACTTC. Protein product: CATSSGTSGYEQYF.

This rearrangement joins TRBV20-1 to TRBJ1-3; D not resolved. V was shortened by 3 bases and J by 0 bases, with 9 bases between the two germline ends. This CDR3 has 14 amino acids. CDR1 is DFQATT and CDR2 is SNEGSKA in the germline V gene (reference sequence). The CDR3 nucleotides read TGCAGTGCTAGCAGCCCGGTCTCTGGAAACACCATATATTTT. It codes for CSASSPVSGNTIYF.

This chain uses TRBV5-4 with TRBJ2-7; 7 bases line up with TRBD1. V gave up 4 bases and J gave up 2 bases; unmatched junction bases: 6. The CDR3 covers 14 residues. CDR1 and CDR2 (germline): SGHNT, YYREEE (reference sequence). DNA of the CDR3: TGTGCCAGCAGCCTAGGACAGGAGGCCTACGAGCAGTACTTC. This translates into CASSLGQEAYEQYF.